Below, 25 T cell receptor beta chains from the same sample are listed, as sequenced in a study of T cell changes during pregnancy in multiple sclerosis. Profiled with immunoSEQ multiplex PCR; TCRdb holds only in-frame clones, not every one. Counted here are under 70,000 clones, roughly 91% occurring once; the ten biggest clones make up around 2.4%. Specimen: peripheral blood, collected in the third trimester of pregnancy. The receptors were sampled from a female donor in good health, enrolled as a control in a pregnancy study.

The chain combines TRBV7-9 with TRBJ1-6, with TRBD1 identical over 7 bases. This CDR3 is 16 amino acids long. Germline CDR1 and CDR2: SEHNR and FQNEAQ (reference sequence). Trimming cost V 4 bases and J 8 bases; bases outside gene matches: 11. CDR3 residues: CASSSRTGGGHSPLHF. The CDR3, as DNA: TGTGCCAGCAGCTCCCGGACAGGAGGAGGGCATTCACCCCTCCACTTT. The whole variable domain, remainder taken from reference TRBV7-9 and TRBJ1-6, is DTGVSQNPRHKITKRGQNVTFRCDPISEHNRLYWYRQTLGQGPEFLTYFQNEAQLEKSRLLSDRFSAERPKGSFSTLEIQRTEQGDSAMYLCASSSRTGGGHSPLHFGNGTRLTVT.

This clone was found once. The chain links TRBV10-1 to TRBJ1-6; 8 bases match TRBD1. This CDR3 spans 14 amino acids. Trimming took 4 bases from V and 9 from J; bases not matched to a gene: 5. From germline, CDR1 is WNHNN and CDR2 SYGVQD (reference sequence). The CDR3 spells CASSGSGGSSPLHF. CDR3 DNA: TGCGCCAGCAGTGGGTCAGGGGGCTCTTCACCCCTCCACTTT.

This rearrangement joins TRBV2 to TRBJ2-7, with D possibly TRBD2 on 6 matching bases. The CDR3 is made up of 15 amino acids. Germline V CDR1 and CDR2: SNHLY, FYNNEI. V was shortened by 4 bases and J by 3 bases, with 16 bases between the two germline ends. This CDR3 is CASSGAQEGLYEQYF. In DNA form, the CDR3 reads TGTGCCAGCAGTGGCGCGCAGGAGGGACTCTACGAGCAGTACTTC.

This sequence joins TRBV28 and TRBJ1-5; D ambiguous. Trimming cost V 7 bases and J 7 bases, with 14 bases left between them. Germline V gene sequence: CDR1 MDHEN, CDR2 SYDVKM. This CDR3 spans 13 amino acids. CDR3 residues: CASKEQPDQPQHF. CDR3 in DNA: TGTGCCAGCAAGGAGCAGCCTGACCAGCCCCAGCATTTT.

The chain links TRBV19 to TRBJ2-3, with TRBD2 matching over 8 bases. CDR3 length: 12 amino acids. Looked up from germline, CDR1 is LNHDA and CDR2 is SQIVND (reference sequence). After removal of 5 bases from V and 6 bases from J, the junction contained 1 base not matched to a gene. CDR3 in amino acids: CASSGLADTQYF. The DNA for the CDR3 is TGTGCCAGTAGTGGACTAGCCGATACGCAGTATTTT.

CDR3 region: CASRPGAVLANYGYTF. CDR3 nucleotide sequence: TGTGCCAGCAGACCAGGGGCCGTATTAGCTAACTATGGCTACACCTTC. The rearrangement links TRBV28 to TRBJ1-2, with a weak D call TRBD1 (6 bases). Per germline, CDR1 MDHEN and CDR2 SYDVKM. The CDR3 has 16 residues. V shed 6 bases and J shed 0 bases, with 17 bases lying between them.

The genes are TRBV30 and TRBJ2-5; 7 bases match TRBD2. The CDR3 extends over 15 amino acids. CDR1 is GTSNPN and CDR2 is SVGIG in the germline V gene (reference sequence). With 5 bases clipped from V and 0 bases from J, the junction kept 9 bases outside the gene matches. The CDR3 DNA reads TGTGCCTGGGGGGGATGGGGAGGGGACCAAGAGACCCAGTACTTC. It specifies CAWGGWGGDQETQYF.

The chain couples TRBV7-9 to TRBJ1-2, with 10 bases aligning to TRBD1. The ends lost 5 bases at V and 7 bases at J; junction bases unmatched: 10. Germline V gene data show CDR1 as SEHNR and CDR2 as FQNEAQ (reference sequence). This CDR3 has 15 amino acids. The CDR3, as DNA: TGTGCCAGCAGCCTAGACCGGACAGGGGGATTTGGCTACACCTTC. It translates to CASSLDRTGGFGYTF.

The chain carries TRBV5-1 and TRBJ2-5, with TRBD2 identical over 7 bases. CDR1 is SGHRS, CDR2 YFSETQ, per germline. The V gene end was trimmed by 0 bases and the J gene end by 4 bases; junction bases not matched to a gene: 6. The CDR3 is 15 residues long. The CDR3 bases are TGCGCCAGCAGCTTGGAAGCGGGGACGGGAGAGACCCAGTACTTC. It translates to CASSLEAGTGETQYF.

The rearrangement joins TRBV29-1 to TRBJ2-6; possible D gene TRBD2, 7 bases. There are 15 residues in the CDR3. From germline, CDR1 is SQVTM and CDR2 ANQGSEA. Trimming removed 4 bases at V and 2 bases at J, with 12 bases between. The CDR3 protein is CSVGGGGPGANVLTF. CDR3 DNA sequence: TGCAGCGTTGGAGGGGGGGGGCCTGGGGCCAACGTCCTGACTTTC.

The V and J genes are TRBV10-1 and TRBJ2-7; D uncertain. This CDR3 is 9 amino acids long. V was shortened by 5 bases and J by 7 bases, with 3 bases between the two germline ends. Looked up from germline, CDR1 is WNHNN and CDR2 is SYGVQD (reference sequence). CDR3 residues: CASSPEQYF. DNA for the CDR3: TGCGCCAGCAGTCCAGAGCAGTACTTC.

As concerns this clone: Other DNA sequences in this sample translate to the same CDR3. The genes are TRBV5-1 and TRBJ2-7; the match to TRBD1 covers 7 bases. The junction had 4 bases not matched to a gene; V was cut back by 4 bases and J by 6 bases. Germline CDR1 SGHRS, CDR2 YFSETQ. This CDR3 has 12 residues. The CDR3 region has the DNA TGCGCCAGCAGCCTGACAGGGACCGAGCAGTACTTC. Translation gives CASSLTGTEQYF.

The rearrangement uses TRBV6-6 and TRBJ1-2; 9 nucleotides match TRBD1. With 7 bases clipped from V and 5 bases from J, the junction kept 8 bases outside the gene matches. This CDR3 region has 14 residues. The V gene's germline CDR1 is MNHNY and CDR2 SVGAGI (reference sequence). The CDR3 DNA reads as TGTGCCAGCACCACCACCGGGACAGGGTATGGCTACACCTTC. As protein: CASTTTGTGYGYTF.

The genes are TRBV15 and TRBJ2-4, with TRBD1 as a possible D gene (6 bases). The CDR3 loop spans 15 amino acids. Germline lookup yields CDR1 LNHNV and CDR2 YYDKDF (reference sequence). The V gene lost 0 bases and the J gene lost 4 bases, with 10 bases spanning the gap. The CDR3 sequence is CATSRDPTGKNIQYF. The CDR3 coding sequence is TGTGCCACCAGCAGAGACCCAACAGGGAAAAACATTCAGTACTTC. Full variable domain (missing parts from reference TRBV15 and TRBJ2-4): DAMVIQNPRYQVTQFGKPVTLSCSQTLNHNVMYWYQQKSSQAPKLLFHYYDKDFNNEADTPDNFQSRRPNTSFCFLDIRSPGLGDTAMYLCATSRDPTGKNIQYFGAGTRLSVL.

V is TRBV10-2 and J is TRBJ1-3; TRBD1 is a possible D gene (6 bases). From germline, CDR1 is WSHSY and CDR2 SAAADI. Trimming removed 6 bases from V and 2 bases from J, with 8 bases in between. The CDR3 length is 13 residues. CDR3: CASRDRPGNTIYF. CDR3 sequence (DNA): TGCGCCAGCAGGGACAGACCTGGAAACACCATATATTTT.

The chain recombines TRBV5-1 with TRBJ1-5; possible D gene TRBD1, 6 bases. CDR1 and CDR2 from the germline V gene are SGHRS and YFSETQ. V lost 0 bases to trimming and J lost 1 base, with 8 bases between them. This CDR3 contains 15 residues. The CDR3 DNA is TGCGCCAGCAGCTTGGAGGGGGACAGCAATCAGCCCCAGCATTTT. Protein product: CASSLEGDSNQPQHF.

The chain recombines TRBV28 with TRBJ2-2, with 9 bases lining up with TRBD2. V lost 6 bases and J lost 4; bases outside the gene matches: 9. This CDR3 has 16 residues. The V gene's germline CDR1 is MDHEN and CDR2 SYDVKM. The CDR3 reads CASRIRGRAVTGELFF. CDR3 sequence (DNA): TGTGCCAGCAGGATCCGCGGGAGGGCCGTCACCGGGGAGCTGTTTTTT.

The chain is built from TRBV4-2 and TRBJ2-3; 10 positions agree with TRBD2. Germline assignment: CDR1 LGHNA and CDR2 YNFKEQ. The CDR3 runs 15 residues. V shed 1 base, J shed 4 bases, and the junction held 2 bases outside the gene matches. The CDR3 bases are TGTGCCAGCAGCCAAGCGGGACTAGCGCCAGATACGCAGTATTTT. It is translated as CASSQAGLAPDTQYF.

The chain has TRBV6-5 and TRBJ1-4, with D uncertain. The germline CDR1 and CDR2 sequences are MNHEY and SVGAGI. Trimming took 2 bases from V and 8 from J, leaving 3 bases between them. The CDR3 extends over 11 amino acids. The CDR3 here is CASSYREKLFF. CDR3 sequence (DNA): TGTGCCAGCAGTTACCGGGAAAAACTGTTTTTT.

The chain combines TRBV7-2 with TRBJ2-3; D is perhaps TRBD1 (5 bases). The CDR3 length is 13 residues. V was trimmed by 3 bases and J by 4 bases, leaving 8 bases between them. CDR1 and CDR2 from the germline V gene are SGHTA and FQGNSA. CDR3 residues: CASSFQQADTQYF. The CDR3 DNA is TGTGCCAGCAGCTTTCAACAGGCAGATACGCAGTATTTT.

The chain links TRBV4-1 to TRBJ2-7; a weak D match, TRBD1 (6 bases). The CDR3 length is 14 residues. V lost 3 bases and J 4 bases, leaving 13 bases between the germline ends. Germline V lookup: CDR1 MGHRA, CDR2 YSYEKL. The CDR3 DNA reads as TGCGCCAGCAGCCAGGCCGGGACACCATACGAGCAGTACTTC. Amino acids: CASSQAGTPYEQYF.

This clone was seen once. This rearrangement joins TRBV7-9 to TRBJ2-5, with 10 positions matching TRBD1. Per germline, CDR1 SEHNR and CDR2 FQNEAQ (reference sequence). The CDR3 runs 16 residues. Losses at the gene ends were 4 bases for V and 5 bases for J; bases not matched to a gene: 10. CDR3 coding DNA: TGTGCCAGCAGCTCCGATCGACAGGGGGCGAGGGAGACCCAGTACTTC. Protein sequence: CASSSDRQGARETQYF.

The CDR3 loop is CASSPGLPQETQYF. CDR3 bases: TGTGCCAGCAGTCCGGGACTACCGCAAGAGACCCAGTACTTC. The chain has TRBV6-6 and TRBJ2-5; 7 nucleotides line up with TRBD2. CDR3 length: 14 amino acids. Trimming removed 5 bases from V and 2 bases from J; junction bases left unmatched: 5. CDR1 is MNHNY and CDR2 is SVGAGI in the germline V gene (reference sequence).

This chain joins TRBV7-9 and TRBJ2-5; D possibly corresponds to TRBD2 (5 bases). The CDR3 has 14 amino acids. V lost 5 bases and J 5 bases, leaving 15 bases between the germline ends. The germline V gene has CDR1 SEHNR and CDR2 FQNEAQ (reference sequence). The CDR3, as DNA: TGTGCCAGCAGCGCACGGACCGCGGGCGAGACCCAGTACTTC. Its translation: CASSARTAGETQYF.

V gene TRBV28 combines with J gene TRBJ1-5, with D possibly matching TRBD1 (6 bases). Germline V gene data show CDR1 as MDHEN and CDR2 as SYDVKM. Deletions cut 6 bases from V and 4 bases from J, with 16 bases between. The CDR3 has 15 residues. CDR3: CASSPRGGGNQPQHF. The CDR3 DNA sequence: TGTGCCAGCAGCCCTAGGGGAGGGGGAAATCAGCCCCAGCATTTT.